This T cell receptor beta chain derives from a study of CD4 T cells in relation to SARS-CoV-2 and coronaviruses. On this clone: Its cognate antigen is unknown.

TCRdb's table, derived via immunoSEQ multiplex PCR, lists solely in-frame clones and lacks some. The sample lists tens of thousands of clones; approximately 90% were seen once. V lost 4 bases and J 5 bases, leaving 18 bases between the germline ends. Germline loops: CDR1 SGHRS, CDR2 YFSETQ. The CDR3 extends over 15 amino acids. Study observations and caveats: Pre-pandemic and post-infection samples never came from the same donor.

Sequencing used naive CD4+ T cells from PBMCs. Subset denoted: naive CD4+ T cells isolated by negative enrichment. The gene calls are TRBV5-1 and TRBJ2-5, with D maybe TRBD2 (5 bases). The receptor was derived from an adult with COVID-19. The CDR3 nucleotides read TGCGCCAGCAGCATGGGTCCCCGTGGGAGTGAGACCCAGTACTTC. Amino acid sequence: CASSMGPRGSETQYF.